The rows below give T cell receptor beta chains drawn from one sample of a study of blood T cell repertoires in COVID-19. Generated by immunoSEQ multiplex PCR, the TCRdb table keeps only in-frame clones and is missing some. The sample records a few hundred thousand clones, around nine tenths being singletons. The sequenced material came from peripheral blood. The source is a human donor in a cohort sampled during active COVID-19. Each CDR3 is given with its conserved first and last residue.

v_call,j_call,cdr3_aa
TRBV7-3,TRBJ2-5,CASSPAGLPETQYF
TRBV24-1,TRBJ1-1,CATFLPGQRNTEAFF
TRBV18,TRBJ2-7,CASSPTGGEQYF
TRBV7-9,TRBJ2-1,CASSLAGIRGNEQFF
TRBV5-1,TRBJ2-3,CASSFQGLYTDTQYF
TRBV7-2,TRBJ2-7,CASSPYSGYEQYF
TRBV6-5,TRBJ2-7,CATLPPGLGSYEQYF
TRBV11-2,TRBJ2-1,CASSLMSEQFF
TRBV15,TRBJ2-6,CATSRSPWGAGANVLTF
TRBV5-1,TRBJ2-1,CASSFPINKILAGGENEQFF
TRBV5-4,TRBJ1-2,CASSFPGQLNYGYTF
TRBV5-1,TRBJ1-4,CASSLGQSLREKLFF
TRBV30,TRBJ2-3,CAWSRGHSSTDTQYF